This T cell receptor beta chain was sequenced in a study of regulatory T cells in long-lasting Graves disease. This CDR3 contains 13 residues. Germline-derived CDR1 and CDR2 are PRHDT and FYEKMQ (reference sequence). Trimming took 1 base from V and 7 from J, leaving 10 bases between them. HTBI primers from iRepertoire and Arm-PCR of CDR3 regions yielded the TCR beta libraries. TCRdb independently ran MiXCR on the multiplex PCR reads; one entry per CDR3 protein. This sample has around 500,000 distinct CDR3 sequences; 13% occur once, and the top ten carry 8% to 10%. This clonotype was picked up many times. Time point denoted: newly diagnosed GD, antithyroid drugs for less than 3 months. PBMCs provided the RNA from which the TCR library was made. The same specimen was also included in a second study, on T cells in Graves' hyperthyroidism and ophthalmopathy.

The TCR originated in a young man with Graves disease. The V and J genes are TRBV13 and TRBJ1-2; D gene uncertain. The starting material was peripheral blood mononuclear cells (PBMCs), obtained at new diagnosis, from a patient treated with antithyroid drugs. The CDR3 DNA sequence: TGTGCCAGCAGCTTAGAATGGTTGGGTGGCTACACCTTC. Protein: CASSLEWLGGYTF.